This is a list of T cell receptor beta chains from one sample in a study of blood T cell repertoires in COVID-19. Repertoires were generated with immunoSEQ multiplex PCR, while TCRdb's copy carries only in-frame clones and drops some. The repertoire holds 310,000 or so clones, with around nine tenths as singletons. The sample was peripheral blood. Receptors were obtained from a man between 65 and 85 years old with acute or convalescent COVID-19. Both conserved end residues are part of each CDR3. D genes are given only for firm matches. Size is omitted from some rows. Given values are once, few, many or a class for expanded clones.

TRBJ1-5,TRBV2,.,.,TGTGCCAGCCGACAGACTTATAGCAATCAGCCCCAGCATTTT,CASRQTYSNQPQHF
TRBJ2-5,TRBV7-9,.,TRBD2,TGTGCCAGCAGCTTATACGGGAGGGCCCTCGGAGAAGAGACCCAGTACTTC,CASSLYGRALGEETQYF
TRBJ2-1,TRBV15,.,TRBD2,TGTGCCACCAGCAGAGATCTCGGGACTAGCGGGGGGCGATACAATGAGCAGTTCTTC,CATSRDLGTSGGRYNEQFF
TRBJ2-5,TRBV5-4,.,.,TGTGCCAGCAGCTTGGACCCTGAGAAAACCCAGTACTTC,CASSLDPEKTQYF
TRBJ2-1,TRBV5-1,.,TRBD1,TGCGCCAGCAGCTTGGAGGGGGCAGGGTACAATGAGCAGTTCTTC,CASSLEGAGYNEQFF
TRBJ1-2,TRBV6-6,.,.,TGTGCCAGCAGTTACTCAGGTGGGGCTGTTAACTATGGCTACACCTTC,CASSYSGGAVNYGYTF
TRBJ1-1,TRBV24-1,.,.,TGTGCCACCAGTGATCCTTTGACGCAGGGGGCTTTCTTT,CATSDPLTQGAFF
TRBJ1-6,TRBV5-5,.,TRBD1,TGTGCCAGCAGCTTGACCGGGACAGGGGCATTCGGTTCACCCCTCCACTTT,CASSLTGTGAFGSPLHF
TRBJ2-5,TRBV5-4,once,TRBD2,TGTGCCAGCAGCGCATCTAGCGGGGGGGCAGGGGAGACCCAGTACTTC,CASSASSGGAGETQYF
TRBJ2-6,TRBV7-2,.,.,TGTGCCAGCAGCTTAGGGGGAGTAAATCCCCTCTCTGGGGCCAACGTCCTGACTTTC,CASSLGGVNPLSGANVLTF
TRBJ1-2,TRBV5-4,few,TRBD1,TGTGCCAGCAGCTTGGGCGGGACAGGGGACTATGGCTACACCTTC,CASSLGGTGDYGYTF
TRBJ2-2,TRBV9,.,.,TGTGCCAGCAGCGTAGAACTACTCACCGGGGAGCTGTTTTTT,CASSVELLTGELFF
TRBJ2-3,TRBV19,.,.,TGTGCCATGAGGGACACCGCCACAGATACGCAGTATTTT,CAMRDTATDTQYF
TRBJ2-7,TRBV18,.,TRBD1,TGTGCCAGCTCACCCCCGACAGGGGGCGAGAAACGGTTGAGCTCCTACGAGCAGTACTTC,CASSPPTGGEKRLSSYEQYF
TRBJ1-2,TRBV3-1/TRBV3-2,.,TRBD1,TGTGCCAGCAGCCTGAATGACAGGGTTAACTATGGCTACACCTTC,CASSLNDRVNYGYTF
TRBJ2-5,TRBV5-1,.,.,TGCGCCAGCAGCTTGTTGGGGCCGCAAGAGACCCAGTACTTC,CASSLLGPQETQYF
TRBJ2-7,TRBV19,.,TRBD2,TGTGCCAGTAGTATGAAACTAGCGGGGGACTATTCCTACGAGCAGTACTTC,CASSMKLAGDYSYEQYF
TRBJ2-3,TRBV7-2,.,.,TGTGCCAGCAGCTTGGGACCTCCGGGAGGCACAGATACGCAGTATTTT,CASSLGPPGGTDTQYF
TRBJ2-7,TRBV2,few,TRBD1,TGTGCCAGCAGTGCTCGACAGGGGTTGCTCTCCTACGAGCAGTACTTC,CASSARQGLLSYEQYF
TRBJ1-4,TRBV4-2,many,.,TGTGCCAGCAGCCAAGAAGCACGGTATGAAAAACTGTTTTTT,CASSQEARYEKLFF
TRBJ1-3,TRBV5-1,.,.,TGCGCCAGCAGCTTGGACAGGGTGGGAAACACCATATATTTT,CASSLDRVGNTIYF
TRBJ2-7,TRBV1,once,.,TGCACCAGCAGCCTCTCGACGGGAACTGAGCAGTACTTC,CTSSLSTGTEQYF
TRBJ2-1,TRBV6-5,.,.,TGTGCCTCGCAGGGGCGGAACTACAATGAGCAGTTCTTC,CASQGRNYNEQFF
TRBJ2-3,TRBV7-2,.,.,TGTGCCAGCAGCTTAGCCGGGTACACAGATACGCAGTATTTT,CASSLAGYTDTQYF
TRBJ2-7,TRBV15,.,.,TGTGCCACCAGCAGTTCGGCGCGGACCTACGAGCAGTACTTC,CATSSSARTYEQYF
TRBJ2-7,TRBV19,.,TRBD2,TGTGCCAGTAGTATCCTCCCCGGGACTAGCGGGACGGCCTACGAGCAGTACTTC,CASSILPGTSGTAYEQYF
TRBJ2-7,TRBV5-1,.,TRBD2,TGCGCCAGCAGCTTGGGAGGACTAGCGGGAGTGAGCTCCTACGAGCAGTACTTC,CASSLGGLAGVSSYEQYF
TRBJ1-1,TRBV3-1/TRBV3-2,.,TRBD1,TGTGCCAGCAGTGACAGGGGGAACACTGAAGCTTTCTTT,CASSDRGNTEAFF
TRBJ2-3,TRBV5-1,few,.,TGCGCCAGCAGCAAGTGGGAGGTCACAGATACGCAGTATTTT,CASSKWEVTDTQYF
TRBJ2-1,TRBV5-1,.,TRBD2,TGCGCCAGCAGCTCAGCGGGGAGGGACTACAATGAGCAGTTCTTC,CASSSAGRDYNEQFF
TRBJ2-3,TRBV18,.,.,TGTGCCAGCTCACCAAGGAGGGAGTCTTTCAGAGATACGCAGTATTTT,CASSPRRESFRDTQYF
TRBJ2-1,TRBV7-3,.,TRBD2,TGTGCCAGCAGCTTTGGGACTAGATACATTACATCCTACAATGAGCAGTTCTTC,CASSFGTRYITSYNEQFF
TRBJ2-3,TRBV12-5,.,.,TGTGCTAGTGTCAACTCGGTTGGTTTCACAGATACGCAGTATTTT,CASVNSVGFTDTQYF
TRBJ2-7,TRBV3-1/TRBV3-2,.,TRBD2,TGTGCCAGCAGCCAACGTGGGGGGGTCGAGCAGTACTTC,CASSQRGGVEQYF
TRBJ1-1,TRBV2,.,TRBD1,TGTGCCAGCACGGACAGGGTTGCCACTGAAGCTTTCTTT,CASTDRVATEAFF
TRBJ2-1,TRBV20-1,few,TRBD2,TGCAGTGCTAGTCGGCTAGCGGGATACAATGAGCAGTTCTTC,CSASRLAGYNEQFF
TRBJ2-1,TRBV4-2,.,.,TGTGCCAGCAGCCAAGATCTTCGTGAGCAGTTCTTC,CASSQDLREQFF
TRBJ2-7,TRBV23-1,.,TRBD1,TGCGCCAGCAGCCGACAAGGGGACAGGCAACACTACGAGCAGTACTTC,CASSRQGDRQHYEQYF
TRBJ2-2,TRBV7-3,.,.,TGTGCCAGCAGCTCACAGGGCCGGAACACCGGGGAGCTGTTTTTT,CASSSQGRNTGELFF
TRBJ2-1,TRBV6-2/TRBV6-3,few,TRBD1,TGTGCCAGCAGTTTGACAGGGGCGAGTTTCAATGAGCAGTTCTTC,CASSLTGASFNEQFF
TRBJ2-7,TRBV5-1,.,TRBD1,TGCGCCAGCAGTTTGACAGGGGAAGAGTCGCAGTACTTC,CASSLTGEESQYF
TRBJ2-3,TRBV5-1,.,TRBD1,TGCGCCAGCAGTCTACCCCGGGACAGGGGAAGCGATACGCAGTATTTT,CASSLPRDRGSDTQYF
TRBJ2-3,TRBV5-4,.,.,TGTGCCAGCAGCTTGACCGGAGTTTCGGATACGCAGTATTTT,CASSLTGVSDTQYF
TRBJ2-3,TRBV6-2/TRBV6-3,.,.,TGTGCCAGCAGTTTCTCGGGGAGGACAGATACGCAGTATTTT,CASSFSGRTDTQYF
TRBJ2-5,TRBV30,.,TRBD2,TGTGCCTGGAGTGCGGGACTAGCGGGAGTTGGTGGGACCCAGTACTTC,CAWSAGLAGVGGTQYF
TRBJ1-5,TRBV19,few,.,TGTGCCAGTATTCGGGGAGGCAGCAATCAGCCCCAGCATTTT,CASIRGGSNQPQHF
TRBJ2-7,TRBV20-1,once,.,TGCAGTGCGCCAGACTACGAGCAGTACTTC,CSAPDYEQYF
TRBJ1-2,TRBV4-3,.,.,TGCGCCAGCAGCCAAGATCTAGGGGCGCAGTATGGCTACACCTTC,CASSQDLGAQYGYTF
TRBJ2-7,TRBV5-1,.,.,TGCGCCAGCAGCTTGGCCGGATGGCGACTCCCCGGCGAGCAGTACTTC,CASSLAGWRLPGEQYF
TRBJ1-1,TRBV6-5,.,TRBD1,TGTGCCAGCAGGCGGGACAGGGTTGGCACTGAAGCTTTCTTT,CASRRDRVGTEAFF
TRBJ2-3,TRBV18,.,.,TGTGCCAGCTCACCGAGATGGGCCGGCACAGATACGCAGTATTTT,CASSPRWAGTDTQYF